This T cell receptor beta chain was obtained from a study of identical twins. Germline CDR1 is SGHTA and CDR2 is FQGNSA. CDR3 length equals 13 residues. V was clipped by 2 bases and J by 6 bases, with 7 bases between them. TCRdb re-derived calls from the 5' RACE reads in MiXCR, one entry per CDR3 protein. This table holds 550,000 to 800,000 distinct CDR3 sequences, 7% to 7.5% found once. Study-level results: Zero-insertion analyses were open to partial confounding by invariant MAIT and iNKT cells. Researchers reported excess low generation probability among twin-shared out-of-frame alpha sequences.

This clonotype was counted at least ten times. Its antigen is undetermined. These data also formed part of another study, on yellow fever vaccine responses in identical twins.

The chain links TRBV7-2 to TRBJ2-2; no reliable D call. The sample was PBMCs. The clonotype was recovered from a woman aged 18-29 years in good health. CDR3 coding DNA: TGTGCCAGCAGCTTACACGTCCCCGGGGAGCTGTTTTTT. Residues: CASSLHVPGELFF.